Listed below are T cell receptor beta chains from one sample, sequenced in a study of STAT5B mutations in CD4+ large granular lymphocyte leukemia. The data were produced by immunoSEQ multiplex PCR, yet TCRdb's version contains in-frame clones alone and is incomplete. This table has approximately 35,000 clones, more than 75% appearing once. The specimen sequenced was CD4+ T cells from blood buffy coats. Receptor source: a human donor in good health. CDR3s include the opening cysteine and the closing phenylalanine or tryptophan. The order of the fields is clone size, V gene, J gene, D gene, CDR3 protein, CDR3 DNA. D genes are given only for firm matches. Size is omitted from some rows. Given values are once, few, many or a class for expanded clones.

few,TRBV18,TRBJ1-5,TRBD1,CASSLDRGHQPQHF,TGTGCCAGCTCACTGGACAGGGGGCATCAGCCCCAGCATTTT
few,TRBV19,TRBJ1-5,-,CASSANRNQPQHF,TGTGCCAGTAGTGCCAACCGGAATCAGCCCCAGCATTTT
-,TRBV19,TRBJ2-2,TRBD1,CASRGTGGSGELFF,TGTGCCAGTAGAGGGACAGGGGGTTCCGGGGAGCTGTTTTTT
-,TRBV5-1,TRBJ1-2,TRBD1,CASSLETGAGYGYTF,TGCGCCAGCAGCTTGGAGACAGGGGCAGGGTATGGCTACACCTTC
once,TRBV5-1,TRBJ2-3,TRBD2,CASSLGGLTSTDTQYF,TGCGCCAGCAGCTTGGGGGGACTAACTAGCACAGATACGCAGTATTTT
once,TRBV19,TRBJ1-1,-,CASSPRVANTEAFF,TGTGCCAGTAGTCCGAGGGTGGCGAACACTGAAGCTTTCTTT
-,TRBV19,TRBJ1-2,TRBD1,CASSGTGKVRGYTF,TGTGCCAGTAGTGGGACAGGGAAGGTGCGCGGCTACACCTTC
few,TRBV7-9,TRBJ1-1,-,CASSLRGGVLNTEAFF,TGTGCCAGCAGCTTACGGGGCGGCGTACTGAACACTGAAGCTTTCTTT
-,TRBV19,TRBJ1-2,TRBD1,CASDQGGWYGYTF,TGTGCCAGCGACCAGGGGGGTTGGTATGGCTACACCTTC
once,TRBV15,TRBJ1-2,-,CATSRDFGGIDYGYTF,TGTGCCACCAGCAGAGATTTCGGGGGGATCGACTATGGCTACACCTTC
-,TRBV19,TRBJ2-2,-,CASSVDGNTGELFF,TGTGCCAGTAGCGTTGACGGGAACACCGGGGAGCTGTTTTTT
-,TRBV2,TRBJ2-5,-,CASSAAGWLIETQYF,TGTGCCAGCAGTGCGGCAGGGTGGCTAATCGAGACCCAGTACTTC